Detailed here is one T cell receptor beta chain. This sample was included in a study of post-analysis software for immune sequencing data. Incorporated into the TCR beta cDNA libraries were unique molecular identifiers, which served to reduce PCR and sequencing biases. TCRdb passed the PCR reads through MiXCR, listing each CDR3 protein once. Among about 430,000 distinct CDR3 sequences, 39% were seen once, and the ten largest hold 7.6%. This receptor was obtained from a girl between 2 and 10 years old with multiple sclerosis. Sequencing was carried out using blood.

The CDR3 spells CASPPPGQKRDTQYF. Here the CDR3 DNA reads TGTGCCAGCCCCCCCCCCGGGCAGAAGAGAGATACGCAGTATTTT. The V call is TRBV18, the J call TRBJ2-3, with unresolved D. This CDR3 has 15 amino acids. The germline gives CDR1 KGHSH, CDR2 LQKENI. V was trimmed by 8 bases and J by 5 bases, leaving 20 bases between them.